The text below deals with one T cell receptor (beta chain). These data originate in a study of T cells in Graves' hyperthyroidism and ophthalmopathy. J was trimmed by 7 bases and V by 3 bases; bases with no gene match: 9. Germline V gene lookup returns CDR1 DFQATT and CDR2 SNEGSKA (reference sequence). This CDR3 spans 16 amino acids. Patients were excluded because of uncontrolled infection, other autoimmune disease, pregnancy or lactation. Amplification yielded TCR beta CDR3 regions, with RNA transcripts as the source. A first-round RT-PCR of the TCR CDR3 used the HTBI primer set. TCRdb called the multiplex PCR reads again in MiXCR, with one record for every CDR3 protein. The sample records 610,000 or so distinct CDR3 sequences, more than 45% being singletons.

The receptor was isolated from a young woman with Graves' hyperthyroidism. The chain carries TRBV20-1 and TRBJ2-2; 12 nucleotides agree with TRBD2. The sample taken for sequencing was peripheral blood or thyroid tissue (not recorded which). Here the CDR3 DNA reads TGCAGTGCTAGTGAACCCACTAGCGGGAGGATCGGGGAGCTGTTTTTT. Its translation: CSASEPTSGRIGELFF.